The 23 T cell receptor beta chains below come from one sample, sequenced in a study of blood T cell repertoires in COVID-19. Assay used: immunoSEQ multiplex PCR; TCRdb lists only in-frame clones, some missing. The table records about 63,000 clones, around 80% of them present only once. The sequencing sample was made of peripheral blood. These receptors originate from a human donor in a cohort sampled during active COVID-19.

There are a few counts of this clone. The rearrangement links TRBV7-7 to TRBJ2-1; D perhaps matches TRBD2 (5 bases). The V gene's germline CDR1 is SSHAT and CDR2 FNYEAQ (reference sequence). The CDR3 contains 15 residues. Trimming pared 3 bases from V and 7 bases from J, leaving 16 bases between. The CDR3 region has the DNA TGTGCCAGCAGCTTGCGGGTTAGCCCCCCTAATGAGCAGTTCTTC. Residues: CASSLRVSPPNEQFF.

The J gene is TRBJ2-3, the V gene TRBV5-1; possible D gene TRBD2, 7 bases. Germline CDR1 reads SGHRS; CDR2 reads YFSETQ. V gave up 7 bases and J gave up 3 bases, with 18 bases separating them. The length of the CDR3 is 15 residues. CDR3 in amino acids: CASEGGFVATDTQYF. The CDR3 bases are TGCGCCAGCGAGGGGGGGTTCGTGGCGACAGATACGCAGTATTTT.

The CDR3 DNA reads TGTGCCAGCATGGACCGGACAGGAGGTCAGCCCCAGCATTTT. Its protein product is CASMDRTGGQPQHF. The genes are TRBV6-5 and TRBJ1-5; 7 nucleotides align to TRBD1. CDR3 size: 14 residues. J was trimmed by 6 bases and V by 7 bases; bases with no gene match: 9. Germline V CDR1 and CDR2: MNHEY, SVGAGI.

Written as DNA, the CDR3 is TGTGCCAGCAGTGCCCGGACAGGGGTCAGCAATCAGCCCCAGCATTTT. Amino acid sequence: CASSARTGVSNQPQHF. The chain employs TRBV6-1 and TRBJ1-5, with 9 bases identical to TRBD1. J lost 1 base, V lost 4 bases, and 5 bases had no gene match. Germline lookup yields CDR1 MNHNS and CDR2 SASEGT. CDR3 length: 16 residues.

This clone turned up a few times. The chain joins TRBV5-6 to TRBJ1-5, with 7 bases fitting TRBD1. The germline CDR1 and CDR2 sequences are SGHDT and YYEEEE. CDR3 length: 15 residues. V gave up 4 bases and J gave up 6 bases; unmatched junction bases: 10. This CDR3 reads CASSEGAFTGQPQHF. CDR3 coding DNA: TGTGCCAGCAGCGAGGGGGCGTTTACCGGTCAGCCCCAGCATTTT.

The rearrangement uses TRBV28 and TRBJ1-2; 9 nucleotides line up with TRBD1. V trimming: 3 bases; J trimming: 5 bases; junction bases outside the gene matches: 13. Germline CDR1 and CDR2: MDHEN and SYDVKM. This CDR3 is 17 amino acids long. CDR3 sequence: CASSLTTGGPPDYGYTF. The CDR3 DNA follows: TGTGCCAGCAGTTTGACCACAGGGGGCCCACCTGATTATGGCTACACCTTC.

The V gene is TRBV5-1, the J gene TRBJ2-5, with TRBD2 matching 9 bases. Germline CDR1 and CDR2: SGHRS and YFSETQ. Germline trimming cut 4 bases from V and 5 bases from J; bases unmatched to any gene: 6. The CDR3 has 14 amino acids. Here the CDR3 DNA reads TGCGCCAGCAGCGATCGGCGGGGGGGCGAGACCCAGTACTTC. Translation: CASSDRRGGETQYF.

The chain is built from TRBV6-5 and TRBJ2-2; a possible D gene is TRBD2 (5 bases). Looked up from germline, CDR1 is MNHEY and CDR2 is SVGAGI. The CDR3 totals 14 residues. V was trimmed by 7 bases and J by 2 bases, leaving 11 bases between them. Written as DNA, the CDR3 is TGTGCCAGCATTTGGACTCTTAACACCGGGGAGCTGTTTTTT. It is translated as CASIWTLNTGELFF.

The rearrangement uses TRBV18 and TRBJ1-4; D might be TRBD1 (6 bases). The germline V gene encodes CDR1 KGHSH and CDR2 LQKENI. CDR3 length: 16 amino acids. The V end lost 2 bases, the J end lost 5 bases, and 15 bases lay between the germline ends. CDR3 region: CASSPNGQGRNEKLFF. The CDR3, as DNA: TGTGCCAGCTCACCAAATGGGCAGGGGAGAAATGAAAAACTGTTTTTT. Full variable domain (rest looked up from reference TRBV18 and TRBJ1-4): NAGVMQNPRHLVRRRGQEARLRCSPMKGHSHVYWYRQLPEEGLKFMVYLQKENIIDESGMPKERFSAEFPKEGPSILRIQQVVRGDSAAYFCASSPNGQGRNEKLFFGSGTQLSVL.

This clone turned up a few times. The chain combines TRBV19 with TRBJ1-5; 7 bases line up with TRBD1. Per germline, CDR1 LNHDA and CDR2 SQIVND (reference sequence). The CDR3 sequence is 14 residues long. V shed 6 bases and J 5 bases; nucleotides not matched to a gene: 7. The CDR3 protein is CASRGDRAHQPQHF. DNA for the CDR3: TGTGCCAGTAGGGGCGACAGGGCCCATCAGCCCCAGCATTTT.

This clone is medium-sized. The CDR3 sequence: CASSEGVTGGTNLRREQYF. CDR3 nucleotides: TGTGCCAGCAGTGAAGGGGTGACCGGCGGAACCAACCTACGAAGGGAGCAGTACTTC. The rearrangement joins TRBV6-1 to TRBJ2-7; D unclear. The CDR3 covers 19 residues. The V and J ends lost 1 base and 7 bases respectively, with 29 bases between them. The germline CDR1 and CDR2 sequences are MNHNS and SASEGT.

In this sample, this clone turned up once. This sequence joins TRBV7-9 and TRBJ2-7, with 8 bases fitting TRBD1. The J segment lost 0 bases and the V segment lost 5 bases, leaving 9 bases of the junction unmatched. The germline CDR1 and CDR2 sequences are SEHNR and FQNEAQ (reference sequence). The CDR3 is made up of 16 amino acids. The CDR3 protein is CASSRRTGTNSYEQYF. CDR3 DNA: TGTGCCAGCAGCCGCAGGACAGGGACAAACTCCTACGAGCAGTACTTC.

This clone has a single count. The chain has TRBV25-1 and TRBJ1-2; 10 bases map to TRBD1. The ends lost 1 base at V and 5 bases at J; junction bases unmatched: 1. CDR1 MGHDK and CDR2 SYGVNS come from the germline V gene. This CDR3 comprises 14 residues. CDR3 protein: CASSEWDRGYGYTF. The CDR3 DNA is TGTGCCAGCAGTGAATGGGACAGGGGATATGGCTACACCTTC.

The gene calls are TRBV2 and TRBJ1-2, with 9 bases fitting TRBD1. The CDR3 loop spans 13 amino acids. CDR1 and CDR2 from the germline V gene are SNHLY and FYNNEI. Trimming removed 5 bases from V and 12 bases from J; junction bases left unmatched: 10. The CDR3 region is CASSFLPGQGNTF. The CDR3 DNA follows: TGTGCCAGCAGTTTTCTTCCGGGACAGGGAAACACCTTC.

The J gene is TRBJ2-5, the V gene TRBV5-1, with D possibly TRBD2 on 6 matching bases. This CDR3 is built from 15 residues. The germline V and J ends were trimmed by 5 bases and 4 bases, with 18 bases remaining between them. CDR1 is SGHRS, CDR2 YFSETQ, per germline. CDR3 coding DNA: TGCGCCAGCAGAGGCGGCGCGGGAAGCGCAGAGACCCAGTACTTC. Translating gives CASRGGAGSAETQYF. Filled out from reference TRBV5-1 and TRBJ2-5, the complete variable domain reads KAGVTQTPRYLIKTRGQQVTLSCSPISGHRSVSWYQQTPGQGLQFLFEYFSETQRNKGNFPGRFSGRQFSNSRSEMNVSTLELGDSALYLCASRGGAGSAETQYFGPGTRLLVL.

J is TRBJ1-1 and V is TRBV7-3, with D possibly TRBD1 on 5 matching bases. This CDR3 is built from 14 residues. V lost 2 bases and J 1 base, leaving 8 bases between the germline ends. Germline V lookup: CDR1 SGHTA, CDR2 FQGTGA. The CDR3 loop reads CASSLFQGNTEAFF. CDR3 sequence (DNA): TGTGCCAGCAGCTTATTCCAGGGGAACACTGAAGCTTTCTTT.

The V gene is TRBV4-3, the J gene TRBJ1-1; D is ambiguous. This CDR3 region has 13 residues. CDR1 is LGHNA and CDR2 is YSLEER in the germline V gene. The V and J ends lost 1 base and 1 base respectively, with 4 bases between them. CDR3 DNA sequence: TGCGCCAGCAGCCAAGGACAGAACACTGAAGCTTTCTTT. Its translation is CASSQGQNTEAFF.

This clone came up once. The rearrangement uses TRBV6-2 or TRBV6-3 and TRBJ2-5; maybe TRBD2 (6 bases). Germline values: CDR1 MNHEY, CDR2 SVGEGT. CDR3 length equals 15 residues. Trimming cost V 0 bases and J 2 bases, with 10 bases left between them. The CDR3 reads CASSYSETSQETQYF. CDR3 in DNA: TGTGCCAGCAGTTACTCGGAGACTAGTCAAGAGACCCAGTACTTC.

The J gene is TRBJ2-1, the V gene TRBV19, with D unclear. Germline CDR1 is LNHDA and CDR2 is SQIVND (reference sequence). The V gene lost 7 bases and the J gene lost 7 bases, with 8 bases spanning the gap. This CDR3 has 11 amino acids. The CDR3 sequence: CASILENEQFF. In nucleotides, the CDR3 is TGTGCCAGTATCCTTGAGAATGAGCAGTTCTTC.

The chain recombines TRBV29-1 with TRBJ2-7; no definite D call. The V gene's germline CDR1 is SQVTM and CDR2 ANQGSEA. The CDR3 totals 12 residues. V gave up 5 bases and J gave up 4 bases, with 12 bases separating them. Here the CDR3 reads CSVLLSAYEQYF. The CDR3 DNA is TGCAGCGTTTTGCTCTCCGCGTACGAGCAGTACTTC.

The chain is built from TRBV6-5 and TRBJ1-4; D remains unclear. The CDR3 is 11 residues long. V lost 6 bases and J lost 4, with 3 bases in between. The V gene's germline CDR1 is MNHEY and CDR2 SVGAGI. The DNA for the CDR3 is TGTGCCAGCAGCGGTAATGAAAAACTGTTTTTT. It translates to CASSGNEKLFF.

This clone was recorded once. The CDR3 here is CASSFRNGGSSYNEQFF. In nucleotides, the CDR3 is TGCGCCAGCAGCTTCCGTAACGGGGGGAGCTCCTACAATGAGCAGTTCTTC. The chain uses TRBV5-1 and TRBJ2-1; 7 bases line up with TRBD2. There are 17 residues in the CDR3. J lost 0 bases, V lost 2 bases, and 8 bases had no gene match. Looked up from germline, CDR1 is SGHRS and CDR2 is YFSETQ. The full variable domain, rest sourced from reference TRBV5-1 and TRBJ2-1, is KAGVTQTPRYLIKTRGQQVTLSCSPISGHRSVSWYQQTPGQGLQFLFEYFSETQRNKGNFPGRFSGRQFSNSRSEMNVSTLELGDSALYLCASSFRNGGSSYNEQFFGPGTRLTVL.

The J gene is TRBJ1-4, the V gene TRBV4-1, with 10 nucleotides matching TRBD1. CDR1 and CDR2 from the germline V gene are MGHRA and YSYEKL. The CDR3 has 15 residues. J was trimmed by 7 bases and V by 4 bases; bases with no gene match: 6. The CDR3 sequence is CASSRPGQGSEKLFF. The CDR3 DNA sequence: TGCGCCAGCAGCCGGCCGGGACAGGGGTCTGAAAAACTGTTTTTT.